This T cell receptor (beta chain) was identified during a study of somatic mutations in cytotoxic T cells in rheumatoid arthritis. Per germline, CDR1 SGHAT and CDR2 FQNNGV. This CDR3 contains 14 residues. V lost 5 bases and J 0 bases, leaving 10 bases between the germline ends. Measured with immunoSEQ multiplex PCR; TCRdb has only the in-frame clones, and not every one. Among 9,500 to 13,000 clones listed, less than 80% were seen once. The receptor was isolated from an adult with rheumatoid arthritis. The rearrangement uses TRBV11-2 and TRBJ1-1; D gene ambiguous. Material: CD8+ T cells sorted from blood. As DNA, the CDR3 is TGTGCCAGCAGCCTCGCACAGATGAACACTGAAGCTTTCTTT. Protein product: CASSLAQMNTEAFF.